Listed here are 15 T cell receptor beta chains from one sample, sequenced in a study of early T cells in non-severe SARS-CoV-2 infection. Each CDR3 protein is one row after TCRdb ran MiXCR on the 5' RACE reads. The sample contains about 60,000 distinct CDR3 sequences, roughly a tenth of which appear only once. The material sequenced was whole blood. All receptors come from an adult who was a healthcare worker with PCR-confirmed SARS-CoV-2 infection or an uninfected control (not recorded which).

This clonotype has a count of ten or more. The chain has TRBV27 and TRBJ2-5, with D perhaps matching TRBD2 (6 bases). CDR3 length equals 15 residues. Germline values: CDR1 MNHEY, CDR2 SMNVEV (reference sequence). Trimming took off 6 bases at V and 2 bases at J, with 16 bases between the two ends. The CDR3 nucleotides read TGTGCCAGCAGCGACCGCTTTGGGGGGCAAGAGACCCAGTACTTC. The encoded protein is CASSDRFGGQETQYF.

This chain connects TRBV27 to TRBJ1-2; 7 nucleotides align to TRBD1. CDR1 MNHEY and CDR2 SMNVEV come from the germline V gene (reference sequence). The CDR3 totals 15 residues. V shed 6 bases, J shed 5 bases, and the junction held 12 bases outside the gene matches. Here the CDR3 reads CASRSLLQGRYGYTF. The CDR3 DNA reads as TGTGCCAGCAGATCTCTCTTACAGGGGCGGTATGGCTACACCTTC.

V is TRBV20-1 and J is TRBJ1-1; D remains unclear. Germline values: CDR1 DFQATT, CDR2 SNEGSKA (reference sequence). Trimming left V 6 bases short and J 1 base short, with 12 bases between. The length of the CDR3 is 13 residues. This CDR3 is CSAGLSGNTEAFF. CDR3 bases: TGCAGTGCCGGATTGTCCGGGAACACTGAAGCTTTCTTT.

The rearrangement links TRBV2 to TRBJ2-2; 10 bases match TRBD1. The CDR3 consists of 13 residues. Trimming at V came to 10 bases and at J to 6 bases, leaving 5 bases not matched to a gene. CDR1 and CDR2 from the germline V gene are SNHLY and FYNNEI. The CDR3 coding sequence is TGTGCCACTGGACAGGGGGTGTCCGGGGAGCTGTTTTTT. This gives the protein CATGQGVSGELFF. Combining the CDR3 with reference TRBV2 and TRBJ2-2 gives the whole variable domain EPEVTQTPSHQVTQMGQEVILRCVPISNHLYFYWYRQILGQKVEFLVSFYNNEISEKSEIFDDQFSVERPDGSNFTLKIRSTKLEDSAMYFCATGQGVSGELFFGEGSRLTVL.

This clonotype occurred many times. This chain connects TRBV12-3 or TRBV12-4 to TRBJ1-3; D gene ambiguous. The CDR3 extends over 17 amino acids. The germline V and J ends were trimmed by 2 bases and 2 bases, with 16 bases remaining between them. The chain's CDR3 is CASSLMDLLLTGNTIYF. Written as DNA, the CDR3 is TGTGCCAGCAGTTTAATGGACCTCTTATTAACTGGAAACACCATATATTTT.

This clonotype has just a few counts. The chain links TRBV6-5 to TRBJ1-2, with TRBD1 as a possible D gene (6 bases). The V and J ends lost 2 bases and 3 bases respectively, with 19 bases between them. Germline CDR1 reads MNHEY; CDR2 reads SVGAGI. This CDR3 spans 17 amino acids. CDR3 bases: TGTGCCAGCAGTTACCCGAGGAGGGGACACGTAGACTATGGCTACACCTTC. It translates to CASSYPRRGHVDYGYTF.

The V call is TRBV10-3, the J call TRBJ2-7; either TRBD1 or TRBD2 may supply D (5 bases each). This CDR3 contains 13 residues. From germline, CDR1 is ENHRY and CDR2 SYGVKD. The V gene lost 7 bases and the J gene lost 0 bases, with 10 bases spanning the gap. The CDR3 nucleotides are TGTGCCATCACCCCGGGACCCTCCTACGAGCAGTACGTC. This encodes CAITPGPSYEQYV.

This clonotype appeared many times. The V call is TRBV7-8, the J call TRBJ2-2; D is undetermined. Germline V gene lookup returns CDR1 SGHVS and CDR2 FQNEAQ. The CDR3 covers 13 residues. V was trimmed by 5 bases and J by 6 bases, leaving 10 bases between them. The CDR3 sequence: CASSRNQPGELFF. CDR3 DNA sequence: TGTGCCAGCAGCCGGAACCAACCCGGGGAGCTGTTTTTT.

The genes are TRBV2 and TRBJ1-4; TRBD1 is a possible D gene (5 bases). This CDR3 is 13 amino acids long. Germline assignment: CDR1 SNHLY and CDR2 FYNNEI. Trimming took off 8 bases at V and 8 bases at J, with 15 bases between the two ends. The CDR3 nucleotides are TGTGCCAGCGGGACCGGCCCTAGGGAAAAACTGTTTTTT. It specifies CASGTGPREKLFF.

This clonotype was seen many times. This rearrangement joins TRBV28 to TRBJ2-7, with a possible D match to TRBD1 (6 bases). The CDR3 has 15 residues. CDR1 is MDHEN, CDR2 SYDVKM, per germline. The V end was cut by 5 bases, the J end by 0 bases, with 14 bases between. The CDR3: CASSPSLQGSYEQYV. CDR3 DNA: TGTGCCAGCAGTCCGAGCCTACAGGGCTCCTACGAGCAGTACGTC.

Comments on this clonotype: Sequence at one end of the junction differs from germline and may be a read error. V gene TRBV7-3 combines with J gene TRBJ2-3; TRBD2 agrees at 9 bases. The germline V gene has CDR1 SGHTA and CDR2 FQGTGA. The CDR3 runs 16 residues. The DNA for the CDR3 is TGTGCCAGCAACTTAAGTGCGGGGGGGAATACAGATACGCAGTATTTT. The encoded protein is CASNLSAGGNTDTQYF.

In this sample, this clonotype turned up a few times. This chain joins TRBV7-6 and TRBJ2-2; TRBD1 agrees at 8 bases. The CDR3 is 15 amino acids. Trimming took 4 bases from V and 4 from J; bases not matched to a gene: 5. Germline CDR1 reads SGHVS; CDR2 reads FNYEAQ. The CDR3 DNA sequence: TGTGCCAGCAGCTCCATGCAGGGGGCCACCGGGGAGCTGTTTTTT. Translated: CASSSMQGATGELFF. The whole variable domain, filled in from reference TRBV7-6 and TRBJ2-2, reads GAGVSQSPRYKVTKRGQDVALRCDPISGHVSLYWYRQALGQGPEFLTYFNYEAQQDKSGLPNDRFSAERPEGSISTLTIQRTEQRDSAMYRCASSSMQGATGELFFGEGSRLTVL.

V gene TRBV11-2 combines with J gene TRBJ2-3; a possible D gene is TRBD1 (6 bases). V was trimmed by 5 bases and J by 7 bases, leaving 10 bases between them. This CDR3 spans 12 amino acids. Germline loops: CDR1 SGHAT, CDR2 FQNNGV. The DNA for the CDR3 is TGTGCCAGCAGCCTGGGGGCAAATACGCAGTATTTT. Translating gives CASSLGANTQYF.

This clonotype was seen more than once but under ten times. The J gene is TRBJ1-1, the V gene TRBV6-1; TRBD1 agrees at 10 bases. Per germline, CDR1 MNHNS and CDR2 SASEGT. The CDR3 runs 16 residues. The V segment lost 6 bases and the J segment 8 bases; nucleotides outside the gene matches: 15. The chain's CDR3 is CASRKGTGVQVSEAFF. In nucleotides, the CDR3 is TGTGCCAGCAGGAAAGGGACAGGGGTGCAAGTAAGCGAAGCTTTCTTT.

The chain couples TRBV7-3 to TRBJ1-2; D gene unclear. Germline assignment: CDR1 SGHTA and CDR2 FQGTGA. This CDR3 is 13 amino acids long. V was pared by 1 base and J by 8 bases, with 11 bases between. CDR3 bases: TGTGCCAGCAGCTTAAATACGGGTTTAGGCTACACCTTC. Translation gives CASSLNTGLGYTF.